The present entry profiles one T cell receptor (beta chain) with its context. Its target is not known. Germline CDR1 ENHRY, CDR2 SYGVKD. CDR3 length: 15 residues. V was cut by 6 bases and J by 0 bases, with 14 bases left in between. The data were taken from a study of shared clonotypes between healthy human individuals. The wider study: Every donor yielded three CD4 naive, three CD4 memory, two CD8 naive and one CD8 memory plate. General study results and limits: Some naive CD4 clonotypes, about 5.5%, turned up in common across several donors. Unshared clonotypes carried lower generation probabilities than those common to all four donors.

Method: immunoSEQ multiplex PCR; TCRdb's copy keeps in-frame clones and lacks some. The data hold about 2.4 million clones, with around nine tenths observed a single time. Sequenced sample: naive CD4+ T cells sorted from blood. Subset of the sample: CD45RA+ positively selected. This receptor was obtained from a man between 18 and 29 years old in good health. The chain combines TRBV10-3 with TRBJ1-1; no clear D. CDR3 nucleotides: TGTGCCATCAGGGGGTCGGACGCCATGAACACTGAAGCTTTCTTT. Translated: CAIRGSDAMNTEAFF.